This is a list of T cell receptor beta chains from one sample in a study of TIL therapy for anti-PD-1-resistant metastatic lung cancer. Assay used: immunoSEQ multiplex PCR; TCRdb lists only in-frame clones, some missing. Of tens of thousands of clones in the sample, 79% are singletons; the top ten hold over 13%. Sequencing was performed on blood, taken at baseline. These receptors originate from a man between 65 and 85 years old with non-small cell lung cancer. Both conserved end residues are part of each CDR3. Fields, in order: J gene, V gene, CDR3 length, CDR3 protein.

TRBJ2-4	TRBV28	15	CASSLRGLGKNIQYF
TRBJ2-1	TRBV30	14	CAWSVGGGNNEQFF
TRBJ1-5	TRBV27	14	CATLGQGSNQPQHF
TRBJ2-3	TRBV15	15	CATSRDRGGTDTQYF
TRBJ2-1	TRBV5-1	14	CASSEGRNINEQFF
TRBJ2-7	TRBV21-1	12	CASSKGGIGQYF
TRBJ2-1	TRBV6-5	14	CASSPGQGRNEQFF
TRBJ2-5	TRBV6-1	14	CASSLGGAQETQYF
TRBJ1-1	TRBV19	14	CASSEGAIRTEAFF
TRBJ2-5	TRBV7-3	15	CASSLRGPSGETQYF
TRBJ2-5	TRBV6-5	10	CASSEVVEHF
TRBJ1-2	TRBV6-6	12	CASVKQNDGYTF
TRBJ2-2	TRBV7-8	15	CASSLRRGRSGELFF
TRBJ2-2	TRBV5-6	15	CASSLGGGEAGELFF
TRBJ2-3	TRBV6-4	13	CASSDRLTDTQYF
TRBJ2-1	TRBV7-3	16	CASSSPTSGAPDEQFF
TRBJ2-1	TRBV5-1	12	CASSLSGSVQFF
TRBJ2-1	TRBV5-1	14	CASKVQVSYNEQFF
TRBJ1-5	TRBV15	12	CATRGMGQPQHF
TRBJ1-3	TRBV5-6	17	CASSLYIWGDSGNTIYF